This T cell receptor beta chain was sequenced for a study of OX40 agonist ivuxolimab in advanced cancers. Study at large: Each patient was given ivuxolimab into a vein every 2 weeks, at 0.01 to 10 mg/kg. Those treated in dose escalation had hepatocellular carcinoma, melanoma, renal cell cancer or head and neck cancer.

Only in-frame clones appear in the TCRdb table, and some are missing; sequencing was by immunoSEQ multiplex PCR. The data contain tens of thousands of clones, more than 75% of them singletons. This clone occurred a few times. The CDR3 has 16 residues. Deletions cut 4 bases from V and 5 bases from J, with 19 bases between. CDR1 SGHKS and CDR2 YYEKEE come from the germline V gene (reference sequence). The sequences come from CD4+ or CD8+ T cells sorted from blood, collected in a trial of the OX40 agonist ivuxolimab. The sequence was obtained from an adult with an advanced solid tumor such as melanoma, head and neck, liver or kidney cancer. This chain connects TRBV5-5 to TRBJ2-1; weak D call: TRBD2 (6 bases). The CDR3 bases are TGTGCCAGCAGCCCAAGGGGCGGGGTGTTGGACAATGAGCAGTTCTTC. It is translated as CASSPRGGVLDNEQFF.